This is a list of T cell receptor beta chains from one sample in a study of CD8+ T cells in alopecia areata. Sequencing was performed with immunoSEQ multiplex PCR; in TCRdb, only in-frame clones are kept and a portion is missing. The sample yields about 160,000 clones, roughly 65% seen once. The material sequenced was CD4+ T cells sorted from blood, taken at week 4, from a patient treated with tofacitinib. The source of these receptors is a human donor with alopecia areata. Each CDR3 is given with its conserved first and last residue. Fields, in order: CDR3 protein, CDR3 DNA, D gene, clone size, J gene, V gene. The D gene is left open where the match is weak. A row's size may be missing; if present it is once, few, many or a size class.

CDR3: CASRRGGETQYF
DNA: TGTGCCAGCAGGAGGGGTGGAGAGACCCAGTACTTC
D: NA
size: once
J: TRBJ2-5
V: TRBV6-6

CDR3: CASRPSGSYGYTF
DNA: TGTGCCAGCAGGCCCAGTGGGAGCTATGGCTACACCTTC
D: NA
size: NA
J: TRBJ1-2
V: TRBV27

CDR3: CASSPQGGARARNTIYF
DNA: TGTGCCAGCAGCCCCCAAGGGGGAGCCAGGGCCAGAAACACCATATATTTT
D: NA
size: NA
J: TRBJ1-3
V: TRBV5-4

CDR3: CASSLATAYEQYF
DNA: TGCGCCAGCAGCTTGGCGACAGCCTACGAGCAGTACTTC
D: NA
size: few
J: TRBJ2-7
V: TRBV5-1

CDR3: CASSRGRASTDTQYF
DNA: TGCGCCAGCAGCCGAGGGCGGGCTAGCACAGATACGCAGTATTTT
D: NA
size: NA
J: TRBJ2-3
V: TRBV5-1

CDR3: CASSQDWGAEAFF
DNA: TGCGCCAGCAGCCAAGATTGGGGAGCTGAAGCTTTCTTT
D: NA
size: NA
J: TRBJ1-1
V: TRBV4-1

CDR3: CSVEAGGETQYF
DNA: TGCAGCGTTGAAGCAGGGGGCGAGACCCAGTACTTC
D: TRBD1
size: NA
J: TRBJ2-5
V: TRBV29-1

CDR3: CATSRDSTNNQPQHF
DNA: TGTGCCACCAGCAGAGATTCCACCAACAATCAGCCCCAGCATTTT
D: NA
size: once
J: TRBJ1-5
V: TRBV15

CDR3: CASSHPGRDGYTF
DNA: TGTGCCAGCAGCCACCCGGGCAGGGATGGCTACACCTTC
D: NA
size: NA
J: TRBJ1-2
V: TRBV4-2

CDR3: CATGHNYGYTF
DNA: TGTGCCACGGGCCATAACTATGGCTACACCTTC
D: NA
size: NA
J: TRBJ1-2
V: TRBV25-1

CDR3: CASSRDSDSPLHF
DNA: TGTGCCAGCAGTCGGGACAGTGATTCACCCCTCCACTTT
D: TRBD1
size: few
J: TRBJ1-6
V: TRBV25-1

CDR3: CASTGGYNSPLHF
DNA: TGTGCCAGCACAGGGGGATATAATTCACCCCTCCACTTT
D: TRBD1
size: once
J: TRBJ1-6
V: TRBV7-2

CDR3: CASSGPRTGGSYEQYF
DNA: TGTGCCAGCAGTGGGCCCCGGACAGGTGGTTCCTACGAGCAGTACTTC
D: TRBD1
size: NA
J: TRBJ2-7
V: TRBV25-1

CDR3: CASSLGIEWNEQFF
DNA: TGCGCCAGCAGCTTGGGTATTGAATGGAATGAGCAGTTCTTC
D: NA
size: NA
J: TRBJ2-1
V: TRBV5-1

CDR3: CASSLQAPNYGYTF
DNA: TGTGCCAGCAGCTTACAGGCCCCTAACTATGGCTACACCTTC
D: NA
size: NA
J: TRBJ1-2
V: TRBV7-2

CDR3: CAWIDRGSYNSPLHF
DNA: TGTGCCTGGATAGACCGAGGCTCCTATAATTCACCCCTCCACTTT
D: NA
size: NA
J: TRBJ1-6
V: TRBV30

CDR3: CSVAHGDEQFF
DNA: TGCAGCGTCGCCCATGGGGATGAGCAGTTCTTC
D: NA
size: few
J: TRBJ2-1
V: TRBV29-1

CDR3: CASSPEPGNTIYF
DNA: TGCGCCAGCAGCCCCGAACCTGGAAACACCATATATTTT
D: NA
size: NA
J: TRBJ1-3
V: TRBV4-3

CDR3: CAWNTGGWAGELFF
DNA: TGTGCCTGGAATACAGGGGGTTGGGCCGGGGAGCTGTTTTTT
D: TRBD1
size: NA
J: TRBJ2-2
V: TRBV30

CDR3: CASSQDLSRTDTQYF
DNA: TGCGCCAGCAGCCAAGATTTGAGTAGAACAGATACGCAGTATTTT
D: NA
size: NA
J: TRBJ2-3
V: TRBV4-1

CDR3: CSAQDRMNGYTF
DNA: TGCAGCGCCCAAGACAGAATGAATGGCTACACCTTC
D: NA
size: NA
J: TRBJ1-2
V: TRBV29-1

CDR3: CASSEGRQEAFF
DNA: TGTGCCAGCAGTGAAGGTCGGCAGGAAGCTTTCTTT
D: NA
size: once
J: TRBJ1-1
V: TRBV2

CDR3: CASSETGQGGYSNQPQHF
DNA: TGTGCCAGCAGTGAAACGGGACAGGGTGGATATAGCAATCAGCCCCAGCATTTT
D: TRBD1
size: NA
J: TRBJ1-5
V: TRBV2

CDR3: CSAQVGGGHEQYF
DNA: TGCAGCGCCCAGGTCGGAGGGGGGCACGAGCAGTACTTC
D: NA
size: NA
J: TRBJ2-7
V: TRBV29-1

CDR3: CASSLSLSNSGANVLTF
DNA: TGCGCCAGCAGCTTGAGCCTTTCGAATTCTGGGGCCAACGTCCTGACTTTC
D: NA
size: NA
J: TRBJ2-6
V: TRBV5-1

CDR3: CSVMMGRANTEAFF
DNA: TGCAGCGTTATGATGGGGCGGGCGAACACTGAAGCTTTCTTT
D: NA
size: few
J: TRBJ1-1
V: TRBV29-1

CDR3: CAWSVGQGFGYTF
DNA: TGTGCCTGGAGTGTAGGTCAGGGTTTTGGCTACACCTTC
D: NA
size: NA
J: TRBJ1-2
V: TRBV30

CDR3: CAWSSGLSESDTQYF
DNA: TGTGCCTGGAGTTCCGGACTCAGCGAATCAGATACGCAGTATTTT
D: NA
size: NA
J: TRBJ2-3
V: TRBV30

CDR3: CASSLYWEQYF
DNA: TGTGCCAGCAGCTTATATTGGGAGCAGTACTTC
D: NA
size: NA
J: TRBJ2-7
V: TRBV7-2

CDR3: CSARDSPEQYF
DNA: TGCAGTGCTAGAGATTCCCCCGAGCAGTACTTC
D: NA
size: once
J: TRBJ2-7
V: TRBV20-1

CDR3: CASSLDDRQGETQYF
DNA: TGTGCCAGCAGCTTAGATGACCGCCAGGGAGAGACCCAGTACTTC
D: NA
size: once
J: TRBJ2-5
V: TRBV7-9

CDR3: CASSYSGNEKLFF
DNA: TGTGCCAGCAGTTACTCGGGTAATGAAAAACTGTTTTTT
D: NA
size: few
J: TRBJ1-4
V: TRBV6-6

CDR3: CATSRQGGETQYF
DNA: TGTGCCACCAGCCGACAGGGGGGAGAGACCCAGTACTTC
D: TRBD1
size: NA
J: TRBJ2-5
V: TRBV15

CDR3: CASSFWGNTEAFF
DNA: TGCGCCAGCAGCTTTTGGGGAAACACTGAAGCTTTCTTT
D: NA
size: NA
J: TRBJ1-1
V: TRBV5-1

CDR3: CASSLGQGAEAFF
DNA: TGCGCCAGCAGCTTGGGGCAGGGGGCTGAAGCTTTCTTT
D: TRBD1
size: NA
J: TRBJ1-1
V: TRBV5-1

CDR3: CSVNPGYEQYF
DNA: TGCAGCGTCAACCCCGGGTACGAGCAGTACTTC
D: NA
size: NA
J: TRBJ2-7
V: TRBV29-1

CDR3: CASSSRDRGGGYTEAFF
DNA: TGTGCCAGCAGTTCCCGGGACAGGGGAGGCGGTTACACTGAAGCTTTCTTT
D: TRBD1
size: NA
J: TRBJ1-1
V: TRBV27

CDR3: CASRRERLAGASKLNEQFF
DNA: TGTGCCAGCAGACGCGAGAGGCTAGCGGGGGCGTCGAAGTTAAATGAGCAGTTCTTC
D: TRBD2
size: few
J: TRBJ2-1
V: TRBV2

CDR3: CAWSGDSLSEKLFF
DNA: TGTGCCTGGAGTGGGGACTCCTTGAGTGAAAAACTGTTTTTT
D: NA
size: NA
J: TRBJ1-4
V: TRBV30

CDR3: CASSQELEGRGRVGANVLTF
DNA: TGCGCCAGCAGCCAAGAACTCGAGGGGAGGGGGCGCGTTGGGGCCAACGTCCTGACTTTC
D: NA
size: NA
J: TRBJ2-6
V: TRBV4-3

CDR3: CAWSVLGNDPGEQYF
DNA: TGTGCCTGGAGTGTACTCGGGAATGATCCTGGAGAGCAGTACTTC
D: NA
size: NA
J: TRBJ2-7
V: TRBV30

CDR3: CSAFGQVNTEAFF
DNA: TGCAGCGCCTTTGGACAGGTGAACACTGAAGCTTTCTTT
D: TRBD1
size: once
J: TRBJ1-1
V: TRBV29-1

CDR3: CSGDEGSETQYF
DNA: TGCAGTGGGGATGAGGGATCAGAGACCCAGTACTTC
D: NA
size: NA
J: TRBJ2-5
V: TRBV29-1

CDR3: CASSHPGRGDEKLFF
DNA: TGCGCCAGCAGCCACCCGGGGAGGGGGGATGAAAAACTGTTTTTT
D: NA
size: once
J: TRBJ1-4
V: TRBV4-3

CDR3: CASSYSENRVGSPLHF
DNA: TGTGCCAGCAGTTATTCGGAGAACAGGGTCGGTTCACCCCTCCACTTT
D: NA
size: NA
J: TRBJ1-6
V: TRBV6-6

CDR3: CASSVYRSQETQYF
DNA: TGCGCCAGCAGCGTCTACAGATCCCAAGAGACCCAGTACTTC
D: NA
size: NA
J: TRBJ2-5
V: TRBV5-1

CDR3: CASSMDRVVDEQYF
DNA: TGTGCCAGCAGCATGGACAGGGTTGTCGACGAGCAGTACTTC
D: TRBD1
size: NA
J: TRBJ2-7
V: TRBV6-5

CDR3: CATSTRDKNQPQHF
DNA: TGTGCCACCAGCACCCGGGACAAAAATCAGCCCCAGCATTTT
D: NA
size: once
J: TRBJ1-5
V: TRBV15

CDR3: CSVTGGMNTEAFF
DNA: TGCAGCGTGACAGGGGGGATGAACACTGAAGCTTTCTTT
D: TRBD1
size: NA
J: TRBJ1-1
V: TRBV29-1